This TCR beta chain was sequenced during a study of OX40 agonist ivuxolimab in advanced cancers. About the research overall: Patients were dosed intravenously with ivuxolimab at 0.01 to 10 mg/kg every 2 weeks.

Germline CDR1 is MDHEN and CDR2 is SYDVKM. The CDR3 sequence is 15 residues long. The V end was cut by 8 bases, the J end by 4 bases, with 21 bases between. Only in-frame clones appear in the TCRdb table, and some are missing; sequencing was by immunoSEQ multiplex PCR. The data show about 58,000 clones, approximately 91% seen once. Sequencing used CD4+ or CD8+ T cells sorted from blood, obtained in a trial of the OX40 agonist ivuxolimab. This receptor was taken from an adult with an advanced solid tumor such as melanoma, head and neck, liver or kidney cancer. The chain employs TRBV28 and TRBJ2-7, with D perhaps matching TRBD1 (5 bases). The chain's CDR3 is CASFSLQGIPYEQYF. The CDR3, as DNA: TGTGCCAGCTTTTCGCTCCAGGGAATTCCTTACGAGCAGTACTTC.